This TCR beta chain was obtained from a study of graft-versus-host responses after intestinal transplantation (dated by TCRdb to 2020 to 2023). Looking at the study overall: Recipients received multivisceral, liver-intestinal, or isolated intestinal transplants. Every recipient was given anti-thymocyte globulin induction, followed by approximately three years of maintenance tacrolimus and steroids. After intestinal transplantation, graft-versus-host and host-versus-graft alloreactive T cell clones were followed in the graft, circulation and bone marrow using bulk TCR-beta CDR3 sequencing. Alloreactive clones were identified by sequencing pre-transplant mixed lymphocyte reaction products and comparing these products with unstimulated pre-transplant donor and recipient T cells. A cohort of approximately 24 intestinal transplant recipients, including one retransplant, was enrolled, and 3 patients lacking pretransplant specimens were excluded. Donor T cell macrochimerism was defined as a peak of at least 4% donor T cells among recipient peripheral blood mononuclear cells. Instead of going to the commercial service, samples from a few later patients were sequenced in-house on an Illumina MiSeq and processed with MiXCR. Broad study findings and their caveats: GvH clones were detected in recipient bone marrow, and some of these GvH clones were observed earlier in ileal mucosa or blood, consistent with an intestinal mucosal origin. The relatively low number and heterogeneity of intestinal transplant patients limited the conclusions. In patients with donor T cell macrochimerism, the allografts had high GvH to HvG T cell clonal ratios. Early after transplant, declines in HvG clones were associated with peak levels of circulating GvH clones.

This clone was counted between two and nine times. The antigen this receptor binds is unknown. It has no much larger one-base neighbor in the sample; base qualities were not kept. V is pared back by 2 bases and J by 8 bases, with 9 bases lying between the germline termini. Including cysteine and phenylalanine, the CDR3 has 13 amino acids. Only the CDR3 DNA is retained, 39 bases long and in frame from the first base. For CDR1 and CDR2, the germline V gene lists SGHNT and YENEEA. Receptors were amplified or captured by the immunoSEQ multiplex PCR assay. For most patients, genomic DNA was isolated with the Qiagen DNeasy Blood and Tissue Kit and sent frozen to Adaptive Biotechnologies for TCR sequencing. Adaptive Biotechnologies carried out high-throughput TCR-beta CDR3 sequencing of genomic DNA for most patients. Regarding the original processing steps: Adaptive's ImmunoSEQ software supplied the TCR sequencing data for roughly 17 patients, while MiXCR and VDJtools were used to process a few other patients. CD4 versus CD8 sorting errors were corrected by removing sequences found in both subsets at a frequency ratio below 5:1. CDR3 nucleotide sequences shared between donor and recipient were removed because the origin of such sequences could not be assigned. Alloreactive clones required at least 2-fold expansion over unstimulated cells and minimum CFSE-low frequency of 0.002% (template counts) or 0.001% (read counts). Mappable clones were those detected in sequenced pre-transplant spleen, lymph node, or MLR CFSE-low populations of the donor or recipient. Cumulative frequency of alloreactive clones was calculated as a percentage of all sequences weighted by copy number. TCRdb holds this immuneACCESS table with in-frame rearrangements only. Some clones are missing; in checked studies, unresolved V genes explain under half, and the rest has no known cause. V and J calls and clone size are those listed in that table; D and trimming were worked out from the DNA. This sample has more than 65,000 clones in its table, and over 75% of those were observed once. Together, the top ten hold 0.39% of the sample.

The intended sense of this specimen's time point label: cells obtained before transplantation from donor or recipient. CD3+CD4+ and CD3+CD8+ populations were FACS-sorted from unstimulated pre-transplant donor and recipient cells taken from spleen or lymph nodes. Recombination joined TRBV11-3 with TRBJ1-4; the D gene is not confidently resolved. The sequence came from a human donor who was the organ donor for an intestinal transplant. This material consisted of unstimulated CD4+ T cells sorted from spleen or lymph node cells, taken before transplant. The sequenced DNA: TGTGCCAGCAGCTTACGAGGAGGCGAAAAACTGTTTTTT. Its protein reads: CASSLRGGEKLFF.